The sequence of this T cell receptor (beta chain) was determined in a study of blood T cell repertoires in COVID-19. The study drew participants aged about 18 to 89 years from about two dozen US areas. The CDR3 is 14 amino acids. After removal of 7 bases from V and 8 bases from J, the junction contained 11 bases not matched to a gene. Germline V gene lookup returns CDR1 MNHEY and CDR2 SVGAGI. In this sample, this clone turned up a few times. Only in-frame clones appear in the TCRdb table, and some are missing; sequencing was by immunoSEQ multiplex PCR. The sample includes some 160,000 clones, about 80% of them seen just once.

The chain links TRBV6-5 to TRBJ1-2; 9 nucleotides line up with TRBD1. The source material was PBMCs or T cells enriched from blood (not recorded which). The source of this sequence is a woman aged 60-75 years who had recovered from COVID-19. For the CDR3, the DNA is TGTGCCAGCATTGTAGAGTGGGACAGGGACGGCTACACCTTC. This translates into CASIVEWDRDGYTF.